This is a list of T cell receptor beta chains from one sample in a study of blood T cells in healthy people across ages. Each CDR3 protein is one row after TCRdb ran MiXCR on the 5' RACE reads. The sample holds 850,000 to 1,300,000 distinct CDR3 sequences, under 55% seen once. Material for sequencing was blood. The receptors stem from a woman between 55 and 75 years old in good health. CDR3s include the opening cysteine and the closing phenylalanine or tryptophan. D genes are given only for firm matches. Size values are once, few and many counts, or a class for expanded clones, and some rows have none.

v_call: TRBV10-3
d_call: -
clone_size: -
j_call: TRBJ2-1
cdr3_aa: CAIREGNNNEQFF
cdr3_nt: TGTGCCATCAGAGAGGGGAATAACAATGAGCAGTTCTTC

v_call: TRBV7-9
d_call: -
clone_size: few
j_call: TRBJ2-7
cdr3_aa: CASSDPSVSYEQYF
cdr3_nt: TGTGCCAGCAGCGACCCTAGCGTTTCCTACGAGCAGTACTTC

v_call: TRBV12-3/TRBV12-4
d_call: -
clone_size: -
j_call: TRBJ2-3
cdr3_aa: CVSTPARGFTDTQYF
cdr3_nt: TGTGTCAGCACACCTGCTAGGGGGTTCACAGATACGCAGTATTTT

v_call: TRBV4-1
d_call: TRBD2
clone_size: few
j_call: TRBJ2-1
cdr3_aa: CASSLGGLAGGGLGYNEQFF
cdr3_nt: TGCGCCAGCAGTTTGGGAGGACTAGCGGGAGGTGGGCTCGGATACAATGAGCAGTTCTTC

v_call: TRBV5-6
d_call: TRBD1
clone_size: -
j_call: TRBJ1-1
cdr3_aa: CASSWMTGGRTEAFF
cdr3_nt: TGTGCCAGCAGCTGGATGACAGGGGGACGGACTGAAGCTTTCTTT

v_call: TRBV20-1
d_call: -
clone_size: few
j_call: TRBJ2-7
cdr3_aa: CSARGTSGFHEQYF
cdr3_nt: TGCAGTGCTAGGGGGACAAGCGGGTTCCACGAGCAGTACTTC

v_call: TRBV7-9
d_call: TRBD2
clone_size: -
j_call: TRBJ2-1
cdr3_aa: CASSMGLLGSGRTPYNEQFF
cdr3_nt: TGTGCCAGCAGCATGGGACTACTGGGGAGCGGGCGGACGCCTTACAATGAGCAGTTCTTC

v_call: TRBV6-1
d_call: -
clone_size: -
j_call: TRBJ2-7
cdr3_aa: CASSARDEYYEQYF
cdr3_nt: TGTGCCAGCAGTGCGAGGGACGAATACTACGAGCAGTACTTC

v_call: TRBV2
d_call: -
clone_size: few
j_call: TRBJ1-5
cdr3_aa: CASSESEGVNQPQHF
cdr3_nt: TGTGCCAGCAGTGAATCGGAGGGGGTCAATCAGCCCCAGCATTTT

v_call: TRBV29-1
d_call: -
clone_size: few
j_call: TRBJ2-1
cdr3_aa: CSASQYNEQFF
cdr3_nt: TGCAGCGCCAGTCAATACAATGAGCAGTTCTTC

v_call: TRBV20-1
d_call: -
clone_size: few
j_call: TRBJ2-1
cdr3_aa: CSAIAPGWHEQFF
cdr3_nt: TGCAGTGCAATCGCCCCGGGGTGGCATGAGCAGTTCTTC

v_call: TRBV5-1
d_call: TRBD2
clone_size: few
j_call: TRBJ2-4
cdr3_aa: CASSAASGLGKNIQYF
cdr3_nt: TGCGCCAGCAGCGCAGCTAGCGGGCTAGGCAAAAACATTCAGTACTTC

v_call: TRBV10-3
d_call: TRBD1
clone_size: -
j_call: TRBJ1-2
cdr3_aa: CATTTGTAYGYTF
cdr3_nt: TGTGCCACCACGACCGGGACAGCGTATGGCTACACCTTC

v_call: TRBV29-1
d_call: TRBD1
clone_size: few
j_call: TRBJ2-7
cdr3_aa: CSGLLVIQGAYEQYF
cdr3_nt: TGCAGCGGACTTTTGGTGATACAGGGGGCTTACGAGCAGTACTTC

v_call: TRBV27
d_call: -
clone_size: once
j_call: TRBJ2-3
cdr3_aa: CASSLGPGSDTQYF
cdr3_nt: TGTGCCAGCAGTTTAGGACCCGGTTCAGATACGCAGTATTTT

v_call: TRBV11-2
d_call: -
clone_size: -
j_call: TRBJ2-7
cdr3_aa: CASSLVAGREQYF
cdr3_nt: TGTGCCAGCAGCTTGGTCGCGGGGCGGGAGCAGTACTTC

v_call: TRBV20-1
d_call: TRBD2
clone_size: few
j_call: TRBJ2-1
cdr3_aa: CSAHLLAGGPHGQFF
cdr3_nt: TGCAGTGCTCACCTACTAGCGGGAGGGCCTCATGGGCAGTTCTTC

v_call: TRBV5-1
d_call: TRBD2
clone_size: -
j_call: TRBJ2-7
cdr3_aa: CASSLGGLVYEQYF
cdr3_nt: TGCGCCAGCAGCTTGGGGGGACTAGTCTACGAGCAGTACTTC

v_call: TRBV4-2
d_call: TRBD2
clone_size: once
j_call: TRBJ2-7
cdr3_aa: CASNRGLAAYNEQYF
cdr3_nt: TGTGCCAGCAACCGGGGACTAGCGGCATACAATGAGCAGTACTTC

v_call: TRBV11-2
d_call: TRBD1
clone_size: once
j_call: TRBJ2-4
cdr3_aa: CASSLSQGQGKYF
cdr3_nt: TGTGCCAGCAGCTTAAGCCAAGGACAGGGCAAGTACTTC

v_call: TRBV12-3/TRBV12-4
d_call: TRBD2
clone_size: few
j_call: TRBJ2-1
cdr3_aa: CASTQLAGGRLEQFF
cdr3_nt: TGTGCCAGCACCCAACTAGCGGGAGGACGGTTGGAACAGTTCTTC

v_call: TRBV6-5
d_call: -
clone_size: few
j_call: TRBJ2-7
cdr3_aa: CASSGATTVYEQYF
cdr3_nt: TGTGCCAGCAGTGGGGCTACGACGGTCTACGAGCAGTACTTC

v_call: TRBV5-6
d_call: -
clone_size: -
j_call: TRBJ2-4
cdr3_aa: CASSREGIAKNIQYF
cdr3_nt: TGTGCCAGCAGCCGGGAAGGCATAGCCAAAAACATTCAGTACTTC

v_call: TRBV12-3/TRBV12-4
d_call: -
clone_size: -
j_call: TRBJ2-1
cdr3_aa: CASSTGIRLNEQFF
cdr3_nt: TGTGCCAGCAGTACAGGGATCCGTCTCAATGAGCAGTTCTTC

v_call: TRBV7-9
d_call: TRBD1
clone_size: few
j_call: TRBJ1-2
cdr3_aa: CASSSRTGTDGYTF
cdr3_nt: TGTGCCAGCAGCTCGCGGACAGGGACAGATGGCTACACCTTC

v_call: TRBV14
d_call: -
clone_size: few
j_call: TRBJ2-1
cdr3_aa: CASSPVVPNLRLSYNEQFF
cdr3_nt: TGTGCCAGCAGCCCAGTGGTGCCGAACTTGCGTCTTTCCTACAATGAGCAGTTCTTC

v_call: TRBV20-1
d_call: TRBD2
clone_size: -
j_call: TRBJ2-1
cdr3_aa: CSARTGTSGWRSSYNEQFF
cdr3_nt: TGCAGTGCTAGAACCGGGACTAGCGGCTGGAGGTCCTCCTACAATGAGCAGTTCTTC

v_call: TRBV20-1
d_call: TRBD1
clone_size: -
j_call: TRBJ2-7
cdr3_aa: CSAIPWDRGPYEQYF
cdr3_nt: TGCAGTGCTATCCCCTGGGACAGGGGGCCCTACGAGCAGTACTTC

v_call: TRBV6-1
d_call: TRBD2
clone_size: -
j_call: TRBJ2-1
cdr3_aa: CASRYSGSNEQFF
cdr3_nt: TGTGCCAGCAGATATAGCGGGAGCAATGAGCAGTTCTTC

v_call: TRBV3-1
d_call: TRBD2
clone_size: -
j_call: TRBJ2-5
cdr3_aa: CASSQGGGGPLTQYF
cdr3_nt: TGTGCCAGCAGCCAAGGTGGCGGGGGGCCCTTGACCCAGTACTTC

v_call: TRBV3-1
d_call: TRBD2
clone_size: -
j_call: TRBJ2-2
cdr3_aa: CASSLGLAGAVGGELFF
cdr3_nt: TGTGCCAGCAGCCTCGGACTAGCGGGAGCCGTAGGCGGGGAGCTGTTTTTT

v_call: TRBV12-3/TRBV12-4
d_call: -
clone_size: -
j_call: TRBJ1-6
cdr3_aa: CASSRDGGYNSPLHF
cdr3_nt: TGTGCCAGCAGTCGGGACGGAGGGTATAATTCACCCCTCCACTTT

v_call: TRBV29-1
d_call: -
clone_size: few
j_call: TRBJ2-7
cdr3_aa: CSVEDRGAPQYF
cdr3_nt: TGCAGCGTTGAAGATAGGGGGGCCCCCCAGTACTTC

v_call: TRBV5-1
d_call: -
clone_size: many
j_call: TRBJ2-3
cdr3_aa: CASSRSGVKSDTQYF
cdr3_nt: TGCGCCAGCAGTCGTTCGGGAGTGAAGTCAGATACGCAGTATTTT

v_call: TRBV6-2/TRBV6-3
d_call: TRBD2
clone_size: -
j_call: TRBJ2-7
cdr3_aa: CASSSPGLGAHEQYF
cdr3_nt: TGTGCCAGCAGTTCTCCGGGACTAGGGGCCCACGAGCAGTACTTC

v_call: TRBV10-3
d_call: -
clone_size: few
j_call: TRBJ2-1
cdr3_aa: CAISASAGNEQFF
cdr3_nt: TGTGCCATCAGTGCGAGTGCCGGCAATGAGCAGTTCTTC

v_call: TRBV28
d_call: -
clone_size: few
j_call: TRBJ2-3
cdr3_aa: CASSFRAGPSKDTQYF
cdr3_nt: TGTGCCAGCAGTTTTAGGGCAGGACCGTCGAAGGATACGCAGTATTTT

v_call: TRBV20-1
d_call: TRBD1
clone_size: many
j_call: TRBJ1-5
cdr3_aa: CSARDRRSGNQPQHF
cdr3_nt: TGCAGTGCGCGGGACAGGCGGTCGGGCAATCAGCCCCAGCATTTT

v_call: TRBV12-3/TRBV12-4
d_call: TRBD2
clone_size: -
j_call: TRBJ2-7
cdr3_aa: CASSRALGGGRYEQYF
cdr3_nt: TGTGCCAGCAGCCGCGCTCTGGGGGGCGGGAGGTACGAGCAGTACTTC

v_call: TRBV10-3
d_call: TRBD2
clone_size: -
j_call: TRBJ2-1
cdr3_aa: CAITRIAGDGNEQFF
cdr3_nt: TGTGCCATCACCCGGATAGCGGGAGACGGCAATGAGCAGTTCTTC

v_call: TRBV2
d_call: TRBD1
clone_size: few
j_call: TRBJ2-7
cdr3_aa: CASSEAGTGSYEQYF
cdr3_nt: TGTGCCAGCAGTGAAGCCGGGACAGGTTCCTACGAGCAGTACTTC

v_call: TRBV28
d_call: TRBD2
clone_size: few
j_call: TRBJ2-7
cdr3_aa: CASSPVAGPSYEQYF
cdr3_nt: TGTGCCAGCAGTCCCGTAGCGGGCCCCTCCTACGAGCAGTACTTC

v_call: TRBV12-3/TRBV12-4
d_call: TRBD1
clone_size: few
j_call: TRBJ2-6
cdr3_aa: CASRSGTGALPGANVLTF
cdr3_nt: TGTGCCAGCAGGTCCGGGACAGGGGCCCTCCCTGGGGCCAACGTCCTGACTTTC

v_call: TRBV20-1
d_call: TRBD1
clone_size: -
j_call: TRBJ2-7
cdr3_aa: CSATDRDRVYEQYF
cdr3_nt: TGCAGTGCTACCGACCGGGACAGGGTCTACGAGCAGTACTTC

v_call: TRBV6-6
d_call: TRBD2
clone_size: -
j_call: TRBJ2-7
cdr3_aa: CASSYAPGGPSYEQYF
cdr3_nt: TGTGCCAGCAGTTACGCTCCGGGAGGGCCGTCCTACGAGCAGTACTTC

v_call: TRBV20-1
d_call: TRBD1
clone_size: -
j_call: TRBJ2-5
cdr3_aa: CSARDGTGVQETQYF
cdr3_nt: TGCAGTGCTAGAGATGGGACAGGGGTCCAAGAGACCCAGTACTTC

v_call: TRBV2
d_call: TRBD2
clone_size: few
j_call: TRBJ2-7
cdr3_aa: CASSDRLAGSLYEQYF
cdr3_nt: TGTGCCAGCAGTGACAGACTAGCGGGATCTCTCTACGAGCAGTACTTC

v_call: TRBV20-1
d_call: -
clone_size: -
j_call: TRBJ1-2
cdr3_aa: CSALIQGGGYTF
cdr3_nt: TGCAGTGCCCTTATACAGGGAGGAGGCTACACCTTC

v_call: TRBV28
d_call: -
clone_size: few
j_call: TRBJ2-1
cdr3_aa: CASRDHEQFF
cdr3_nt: TGTGCCAGCAGGGACCATGAGCAGTTCTTC

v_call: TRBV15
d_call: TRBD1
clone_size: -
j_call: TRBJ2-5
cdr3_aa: CTTSRPDRESYF
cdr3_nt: TGTACCACCAGCAGACCGGACAGGGAATCGTACTTC

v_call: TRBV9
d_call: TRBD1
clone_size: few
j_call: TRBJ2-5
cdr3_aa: CASSVKPGQRETQYF
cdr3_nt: TGTGCCAGCAGCGTCAAGCCGGGACAGCGAGAGACCCAGTACTTC

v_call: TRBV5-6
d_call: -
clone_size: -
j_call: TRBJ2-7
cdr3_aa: CASSSQSYEQYF
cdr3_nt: TGTGCCAGCAGCTCTCAGTCCTACGAGCAGTACTTC

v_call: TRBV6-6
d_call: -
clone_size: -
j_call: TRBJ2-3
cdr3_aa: CASSYSGRAADTQYF
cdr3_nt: TGTGCCAGCAGTTACTCTGGCAGGGCTGCAGATACGCAGTATTTT

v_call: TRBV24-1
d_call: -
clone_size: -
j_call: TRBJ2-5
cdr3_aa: CATALRNSTPLRKQYF
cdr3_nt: TGTGCCACCGCCCTCCGGAATTCGACACCCCTACGAAAGCAGTACTTC

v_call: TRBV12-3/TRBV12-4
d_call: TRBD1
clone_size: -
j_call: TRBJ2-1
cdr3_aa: CASRVDRGTYNEQFF
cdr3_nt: TGTGCCAGCAGAGTTGACAGGGGTACTTACAATGAGCAGTTCTTC

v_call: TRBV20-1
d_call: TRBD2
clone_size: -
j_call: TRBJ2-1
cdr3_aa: CAPASGRARNEQFF
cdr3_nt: TGCGCTCCCGCTAGCGGGAGGGCGAGGAATGAGCAGTTCTTC

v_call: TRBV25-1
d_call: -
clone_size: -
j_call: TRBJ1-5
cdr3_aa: CASSVGTPSNQPQHF
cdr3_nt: TGTGCCAGCAGTGTCGGGACGCCTAGCAATCAGCCCCAGCATTTT

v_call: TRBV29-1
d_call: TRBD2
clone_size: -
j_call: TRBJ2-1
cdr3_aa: CSVEPSGRPHNEQFF
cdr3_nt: TGCAGCGTTGAACCTAGCGGGAGGCCCCACAATGAGCAGTTCTTC